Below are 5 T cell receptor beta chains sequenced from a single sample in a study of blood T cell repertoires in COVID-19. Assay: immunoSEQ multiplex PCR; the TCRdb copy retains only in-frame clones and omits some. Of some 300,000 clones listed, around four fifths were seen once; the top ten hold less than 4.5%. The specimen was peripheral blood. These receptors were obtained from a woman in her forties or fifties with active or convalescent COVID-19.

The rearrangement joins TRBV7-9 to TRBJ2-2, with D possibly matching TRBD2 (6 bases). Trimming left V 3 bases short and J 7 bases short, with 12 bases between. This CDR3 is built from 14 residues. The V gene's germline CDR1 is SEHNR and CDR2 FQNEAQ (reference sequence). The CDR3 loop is CASSLAYGGGELFF. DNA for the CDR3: TGTGCCAGCAGCTTGGCCTACGGGGGCGGGGAGCTGTTTTTT.

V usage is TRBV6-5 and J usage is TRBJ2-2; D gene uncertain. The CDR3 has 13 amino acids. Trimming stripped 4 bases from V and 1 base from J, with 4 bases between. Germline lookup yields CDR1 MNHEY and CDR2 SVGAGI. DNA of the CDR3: TGTGCCAGCAGTTTCCTGAACACCGGGGAGCTGTTTTTT. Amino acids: CASSFLNTGELFF.

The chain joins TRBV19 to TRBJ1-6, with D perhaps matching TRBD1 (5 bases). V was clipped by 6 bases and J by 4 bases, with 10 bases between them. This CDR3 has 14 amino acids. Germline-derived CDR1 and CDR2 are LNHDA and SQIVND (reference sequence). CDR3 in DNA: TGTGCCAGTAGGGTCGACAGTTATAATTCACCCCTCCACTTT. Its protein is CASRVDSYNSPLHF.

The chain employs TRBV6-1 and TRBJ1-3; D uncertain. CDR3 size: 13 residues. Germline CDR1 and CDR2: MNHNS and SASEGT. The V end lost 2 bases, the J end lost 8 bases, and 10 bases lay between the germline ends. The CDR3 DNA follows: TGTGCCAGCAGTGAACGGTCTCGGGACACCATATATTTT. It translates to CASSERSRDTIYF.

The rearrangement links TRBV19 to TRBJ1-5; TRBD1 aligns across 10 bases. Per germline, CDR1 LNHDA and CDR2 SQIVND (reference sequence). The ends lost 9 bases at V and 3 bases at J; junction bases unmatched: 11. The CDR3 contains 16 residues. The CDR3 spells CASRAGQGIPNQPQHF. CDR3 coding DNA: TGTGCCAGCAGAGCGGGACAGGGGATCCCCAATCAGCCCCAGCATTTT.